This T cell receptor (beta chain) was obtained from a study of Ad26.COV2.S vaccination and SARS-CoV-2 variants. This CDR3 comprises 15 residues. Germline CDR1 reads SGHRS; CDR2 reads YFSETQ. V lost 4 bases to trimming and J lost 5 bases, with 18 bases between them. Repertoires were generated with immunoSEQ multiplex PCR, while TCRdb's copy carries only in-frame clones and drops some. The data contain some 250,000 clones, roughly 90% of them singletons. Regarding treatment: roughly 20 received Ad26.COV2.S at low or high dose, single or two shots; a few received placebo; per-sample allocation not given. Collection of the samples took place on day 63 after the first injection of vaccine or placebo. This clone was seen just once.

The chain is built from TRBV5-1 and TRBJ2-5; D ambiguous. This TCR derives from a person between 18 and 59 years old who received the Ad26.COV2.S COVID-19 vaccine or a placebo. The specimen was peripheral blood, collected in a trial of Ad26.COV2.S vaccine versus placebo. The CDR3 reads CASSPRVGGIETQYF. The CDR3 DNA reads as TGCGCCAGCAGCCCGCGAGTGGGTGGGATTGAGACCCAGTACTTC.